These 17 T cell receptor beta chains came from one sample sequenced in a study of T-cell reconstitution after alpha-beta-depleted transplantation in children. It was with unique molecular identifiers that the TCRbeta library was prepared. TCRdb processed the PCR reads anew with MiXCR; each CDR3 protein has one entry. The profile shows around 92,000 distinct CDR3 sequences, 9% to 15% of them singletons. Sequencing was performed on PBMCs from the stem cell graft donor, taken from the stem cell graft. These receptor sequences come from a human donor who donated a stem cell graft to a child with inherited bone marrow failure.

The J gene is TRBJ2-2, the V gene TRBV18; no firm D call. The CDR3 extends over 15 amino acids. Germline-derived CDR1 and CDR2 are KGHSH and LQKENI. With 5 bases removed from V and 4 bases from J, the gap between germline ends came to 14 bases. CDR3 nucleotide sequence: TGTGCCAGCTCAACCTATACCATGGTCACCGGGGAGCTGTTTTTT. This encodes CASSTYTMVTGELFF.

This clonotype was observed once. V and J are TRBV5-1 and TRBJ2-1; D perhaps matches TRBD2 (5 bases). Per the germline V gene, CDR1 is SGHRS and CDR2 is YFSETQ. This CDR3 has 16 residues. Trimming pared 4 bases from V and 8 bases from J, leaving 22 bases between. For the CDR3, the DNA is TGCGCCAGCAGCCCCACGCCGGGATCCGAATCCGATGAGCAGTTCTTC. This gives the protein CASSPTPGSESDEQFF.

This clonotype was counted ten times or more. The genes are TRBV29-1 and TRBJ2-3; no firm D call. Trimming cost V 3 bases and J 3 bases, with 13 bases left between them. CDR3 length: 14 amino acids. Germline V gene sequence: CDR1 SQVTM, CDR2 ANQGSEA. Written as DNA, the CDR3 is TGCAGCGTTGACCTCCACGTGGGAACAGATACGCAGTATTTT. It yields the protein CSVDLHVGTDTQYF.

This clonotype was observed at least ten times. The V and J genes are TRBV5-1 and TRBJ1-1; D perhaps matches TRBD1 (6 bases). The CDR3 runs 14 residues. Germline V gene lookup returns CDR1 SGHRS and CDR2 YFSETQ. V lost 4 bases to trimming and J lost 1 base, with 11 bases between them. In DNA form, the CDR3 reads TGCGCCAGCAGCCCGGGACACGGGAACACTGAAGCTTTCTTT. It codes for CASSPGHGNTEAFF.

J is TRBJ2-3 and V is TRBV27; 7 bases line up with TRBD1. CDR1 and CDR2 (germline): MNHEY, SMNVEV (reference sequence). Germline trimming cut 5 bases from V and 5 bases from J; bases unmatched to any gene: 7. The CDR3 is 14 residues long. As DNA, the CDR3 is TGTGCCAGCAGTGACAGGGATCAGGAAGATACGCAGTATTTT. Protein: CASSDRDQEDTQYF.

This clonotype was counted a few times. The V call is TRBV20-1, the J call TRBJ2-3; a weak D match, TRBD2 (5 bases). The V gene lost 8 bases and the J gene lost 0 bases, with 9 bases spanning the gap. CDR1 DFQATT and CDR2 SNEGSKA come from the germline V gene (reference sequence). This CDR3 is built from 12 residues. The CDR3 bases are TGCAGTCCCAGCGGCAGCACAGATACGCAGTATTTT. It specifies CSPSGSTDTQYF.

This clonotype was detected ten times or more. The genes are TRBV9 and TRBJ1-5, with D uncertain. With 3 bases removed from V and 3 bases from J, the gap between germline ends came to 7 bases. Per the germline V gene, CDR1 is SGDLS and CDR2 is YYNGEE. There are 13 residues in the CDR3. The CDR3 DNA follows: TGTGCCAGCAGCGCCCGGATCAATCAGCCCCAGCATTTT. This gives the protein CASSARINQPQHF. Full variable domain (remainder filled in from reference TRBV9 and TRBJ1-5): DSGVTQTPKHLITATGQRVTLRCSPRSGDLSVYWYQQSLDQGLQFLIQYYNGEERAKGNILERFSAQQFPDLHSELNLSSLELGDSALYFCASSARINQPQHFGDGTRLSIL.

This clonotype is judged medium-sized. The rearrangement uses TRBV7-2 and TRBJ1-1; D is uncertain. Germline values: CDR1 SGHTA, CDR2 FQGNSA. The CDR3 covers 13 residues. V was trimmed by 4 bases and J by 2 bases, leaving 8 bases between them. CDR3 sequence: CASSYTVNTEAFF. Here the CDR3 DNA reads TGTGCCAGCAGCTATACTGTTAACACTGAAGCTTTCTTT.

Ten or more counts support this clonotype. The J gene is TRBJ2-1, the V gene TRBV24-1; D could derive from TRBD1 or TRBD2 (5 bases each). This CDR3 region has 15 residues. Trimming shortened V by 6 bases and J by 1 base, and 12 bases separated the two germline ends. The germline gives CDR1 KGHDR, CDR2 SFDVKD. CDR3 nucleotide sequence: TGTGCCACCAGTCAAGGGGAGAGGTCCTACAATGAGCAGTTCTTC. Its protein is CATSQGERSYNEQFF.

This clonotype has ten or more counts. This CDR3 is CSARDSGTRMYNEQFF. In DNA form, the CDR3 reads TGCAGTGCTAGAGACTCCGGGACTAGGATGTACAATGAGCAGTTCTTC. The chain couples TRBV20-1 to TRBJ2-1, with 8 bases matching TRBD2. This CDR3 has 16 residues. Germline V gene lookup returns CDR1 DFQATT and CDR2 SNEGSKA (reference sequence). V gave up 0 bases and J gave up 4 bases; unmatched junction bases: 8.

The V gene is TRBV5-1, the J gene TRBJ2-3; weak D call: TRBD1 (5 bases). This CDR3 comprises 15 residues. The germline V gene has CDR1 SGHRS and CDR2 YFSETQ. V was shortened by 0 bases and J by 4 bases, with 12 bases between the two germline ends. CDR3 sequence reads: CASSLEIAGPDTQYF. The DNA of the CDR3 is TGCGCCAGCAGCTTGGAGATTGCAGGGCCAGATACGCAGTATTTT.

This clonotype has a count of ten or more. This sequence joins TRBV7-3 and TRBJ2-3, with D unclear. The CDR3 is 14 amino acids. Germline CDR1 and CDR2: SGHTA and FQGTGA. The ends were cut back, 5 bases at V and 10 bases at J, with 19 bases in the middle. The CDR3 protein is CASSLSPLGEAQYF. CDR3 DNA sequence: TGTGCCAGCAGCCTTTCTCCCCTGGGCGAGGCGCAGTATTTT.

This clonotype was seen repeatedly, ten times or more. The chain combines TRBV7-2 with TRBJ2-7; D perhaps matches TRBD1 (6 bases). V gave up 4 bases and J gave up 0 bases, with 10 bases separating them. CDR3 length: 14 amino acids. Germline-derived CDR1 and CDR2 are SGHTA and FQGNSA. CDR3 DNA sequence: TGTGCCAGCAGCTACGACAGGTTCTCCTACGAGCAGTACTTC. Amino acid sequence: CASSYDRFSYEQYF.

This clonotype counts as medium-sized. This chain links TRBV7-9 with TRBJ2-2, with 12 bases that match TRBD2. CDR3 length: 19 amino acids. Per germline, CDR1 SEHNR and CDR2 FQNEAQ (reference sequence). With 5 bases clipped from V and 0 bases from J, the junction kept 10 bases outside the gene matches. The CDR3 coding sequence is TGTGCCAGCAGCACCGGACTAGCGGGAACGCACGCGAACACCGGGGAGCTGTTTTTT. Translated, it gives CASSTGLAGTHANTGELFF.

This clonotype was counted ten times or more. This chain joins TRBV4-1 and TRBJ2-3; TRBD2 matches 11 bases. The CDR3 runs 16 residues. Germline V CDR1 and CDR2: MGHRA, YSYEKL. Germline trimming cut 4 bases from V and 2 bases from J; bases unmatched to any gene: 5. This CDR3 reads CASSPLTSGNTDTQYF. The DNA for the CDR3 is TGCGCCAGCAGCCCCCTGACTAGCGGGAACACAGATACGCAGTATTTT.

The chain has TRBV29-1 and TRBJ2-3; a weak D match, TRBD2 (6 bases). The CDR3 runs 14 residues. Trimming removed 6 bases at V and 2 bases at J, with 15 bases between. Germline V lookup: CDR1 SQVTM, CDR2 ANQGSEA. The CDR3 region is CSVTAGHTTDTQYF. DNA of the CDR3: TGCAGCGTCACTGCGGGGCACACCACAGATACGCAGTATTTT.

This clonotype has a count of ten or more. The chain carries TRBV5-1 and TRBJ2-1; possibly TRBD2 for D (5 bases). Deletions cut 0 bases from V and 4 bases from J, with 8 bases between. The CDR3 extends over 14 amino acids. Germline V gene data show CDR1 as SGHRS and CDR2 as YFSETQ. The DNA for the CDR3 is TGCGCCAGCAGCTTGGATGGAGGATACAATGAGCAGTTCTTC. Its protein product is CASSLDGGYNEQFF.